These 17 T cell receptor beta chains were sequenced from one sample in a study of blood T cell repertoires in COVID-19. Some clones are missing from TCRdb's copy, which holds only in-frame ones; the method was immunoSEQ multiplex PCR. The profile shows around 140,000 clones, 65% to 85% of them singletons. Specimen: peripheral blood. These receptors were obtained from a woman aged 80 or older with acute or convalescent COVID-19.

CDR3 sequence: CASRRTSGQETQYF. The CDR3 bases are TGTGCCAGCAGAAGGACTAGCGGACAAGAGACCCAGTACTTC. V gene TRBV2 combines with J gene TRBJ2-5, with TRBD2 identical over 10 bases. Germline CDR1 SNHLY, CDR2 FYNNEI. Unmatched junction bases numbered 3, after V lost 6 bases and J lost 2 bases. The CDR3 consists of 14 residues.

V usage is TRBV7-8 and J usage is TRBJ2-1; 7 nucleotides match TRBD2. Germline V CDR1 and CDR2: SGHVS, FQNEAQ. The CDR3 runs to 14 residues. J lost 6 bases, V lost 2 bases, and 4 bases had no gene match. CDR3 coding DNA: TGTGCCAGCAGCTTATACTCGGGGGGCAATGAGCAGTTCTTC. Amino acid sequence: CASSLYSGGNEQFF.

The chain employs TRBV3-1 (or the pseudogene TRBV3-2) and TRBJ1-4; D gene unclear. This CDR3 has 16 amino acids. Germline lookup yields CDR1 LGHDT and CDR2 YNNKEL (reference sequence). The germline V and J ends were trimmed by 1 base and 5 bases, with 14 bases remaining between them. DNA for the CDR3: TGTGCCAGCAGCCAAGGTGCCCGGGAGAAGAATGAAAAACTGTTTTTT. Encoded protein: CASSQGAREKNEKLFF.

This clone was seen ten or more times. The chain has TRBV19 and TRBJ2-1; the match to TRBD1 covers 7 bases. Germline V CDR1 and CDR2: LNHDA, SQIVND (reference sequence). The V segment lost 7 bases and the J segment 6 bases; nucleotides outside the gene matches: 12. The length of the CDR3 is 15 residues. CDR3 nucleotides: TGTGCCAGTACCCCATACGGGACAGATATCAATGAGCAGTTCTTC. Protein sequence: CASTPYGTDINEQFF.

The rearrangement uses TRBV5-8 and TRBJ1-1, with D possibly being TRBD1 (6 bases). Germline V lookup: CDR1 SGHTS, CDR2 YDEGEE. The V end lost 0 bases, the J end lost 0 bases, and 12 bases lay between the germline ends. The CDR3 spans 16 residues. CDR3: CASSLGRGRMNTEAFF. In DNA, the CDR3 is TGTGCCAGCAGCTTGGGCAGGGGACGCATGAACACTGAAGCTTTCTTT.

The chain employs TRBV6-5 and TRBJ1-2; 7 nucleotides match TRBD1. This CDR3 has 14 residues. Germline V gene sequence: CDR1 MNHEY, CDR2 SVGAGI. Trimming removed 4 bases from V and 0 bases from J; junction bases left unmatched: 2. CDR3 region: CASSFGTANYGYTF. The CDR3 region has the DNA TGTGCCAGCAGTTTTGGGACAGCTAACTATGGCTACACCTTC.

This clone has only a few counts. The rearrangement joins TRBV5-1 to TRBJ1-2, with 7 positions matching TRBD1. CDR3 length: 14 amino acids. Germline values: CDR1 SGHRS, CDR2 YFSETQ. V lost 0 bases, J lost 7 bases, and 6 bases stayed unmatched. The CDR3 reads CASSLDRGAGGYTF. Here the CDR3 DNA reads TGCGCCAGCAGCTTGGACAGGGGAGCCGGTGGCTACACCTTC.

This clone was detected only once. The J gene is TRBJ1-1, the V gene TRBV27; perhaps TRBD1 as D (5 bases). The CDR3 extends over 13 amino acids. Trimming removed 11 bases from V and 4 bases from J, with 17 bases in between. Per the germline V gene, CDR1 is MNHEY and CDR2 is SMNVEV (reference sequence). CDR3 nucleotides: TGTGCCTCACGGGGGATCGTGGTCACTGAAGCTTTCTTT. Translated: CASRGIVVTEAFF.

This chain uses TRBV30 with TRBJ1-3; no definite D call. V was shortened by 2 bases and J by 4 bases, with 12 bases between the two germline ends. CDR1 GTSNPN and CDR2 SVGIG come from the germline V gene (reference sequence). The CDR3 totals 14 residues. The CDR3 DNA sequence: TGTGCCTGGAGTATGGCAATACAAGGAAACACCATATATTTT. Translating it yields CAWSMAIQGNTIYF.

The V call is TRBV4-3, the J call TRBJ1-5; unclear D gene. Germline V gene sequence: CDR1 LGHNA, CDR2 YSLEER. Trimming pared 0 bases from V and 2 bases from J, leaving 14 bases between. The CDR3 totals 17 residues. The chain's CDR3 is CASSQDWGDRGNQPQHF. CDR3 sequence (DNA): TGCGCCAGCAGCCAAGATTGGGGAGACCGGGGCAATCAGCCCCAGCATTTT.

V and J are TRBV4-1 and TRBJ1-4; possibly TRBD1 for D (6 bases). The V end lost 2 bases, the J end lost 7 bases, and 17 bases lay between the germline ends. CDR1 MGHRA and CDR2 YSYEKL come from the germline V gene. The CDR3 loop spans 16 amino acids. CDR3 nucleotide sequence: TGCGCCAGCAGCCAAAGGGCGACAGGTTCGGCTGAAAAACTGTTTTTT. This gives the protein CASSQRATGSAEKLFF.

The chain uses TRBV4-3 and TRBJ2-7; 9 bases align to TRBD1. There are 15 residues in the CDR3. Losses at the gene ends were 0 bases for V and 3 bases for J; bases not matched to a gene: 3. Germline V gives CDR1 LGHNA, CDR2 YSLEER. The CDR3 sequence is CASSQEAGQGYEQYF. The DNA for the CDR3 is TGCGCCAGCAGCCAAGAGGCGGGACAGGGCTACGAGCAGTACTTC.

The chain combines TRBV11-3 with TRBJ2-7; possible D gene TRBD1, 6 bases. The V and J ends lost 0 bases and 5 bases respectively, with 17 bases between them. The germline V gene has CDR1 SGHNT and CDR2 YENEEA. This CDR3 has 16 residues. The CDR3 here is CASSLERYRVLDEQYF. In DNA, the CDR3 is TGTGCCAGCAGCTTAGAAAGGTACAGGGTCCTGGACGAGCAGTACTTC.

The chain uses TRBV9 and TRBJ2-7; TRBD2 might be the D (6 bases). The CDR3 consists of 16 residues. Germline-derived CDR1 and CDR2 are SGDLS and YYNGEE. Trimming took 2 bases from V and 1 from J, leaving 16 bases between them. CDR3 nucleotides: TGTGCCAGCAGCGTCGGCGGGGAAGTAGGGTCCTACGAGCAGTACTTC. Translating gives CASSVGGEVGSYEQYF. Together with reference TRBV9 and TRBJ2-7, the CDR3 gives the full variable domain: DSGVTQTPKHLITATGQRVTLRCSPRSGDLSVYWYQQSLDQGLQFLIQYYNGEERAKGNILERFSAQQFPDLHSELNLSSLELGDSALYFCASSVGGEVGSYEQYFGPGTRLTVT.

The chain links TRBV19 to TRBJ1-5, with 8 bases aligning to TRBD1. The CDR3 loop spans 14 amino acids. The V gene's germline CDR1 is LNHDA and CDR2 SQIVND (reference sequence). V dropped 6 bases and J dropped 2; count of bases not matched to a gene: 3. The CDR3 DNA reads as TGTGCCAGTAGCAAGGGACAGGGCAATCAGCCCCAGCATTTT. This encodes CASSKGQGNQPQHF.

The rearrangement joins TRBV7-2 to TRBJ1-1, with 10 bases lining up with TRBD1. Germline trimming cut 3 bases from V and 1 base from J; bases unmatched to any gene: 2. The CDR3 runs to 15 residues. CDR1 SGHTA and CDR2 FQGNSA come from the germline V gene. CDR3 protein: CASSFRTGGNTEAFF. The CDR3 DNA sequence: TGTGCCAGCAGCTTCAGGACAGGGGGGAACACTGAAGCTTTCTTT.

The chain is built from TRBV13 and TRBJ2-5; 7 nucleotides agree with TRBD1. CDR1 and CDR2 from the germline V gene are PRHDT and FYEKMQ (reference sequence). The CDR3 has 14 residues. J gave up 7 bases and V 5 bases, and 10 bases lay outside the gene matches. The CDR3 loop reads CASSDRDSLRTQYF. CDR3 in DNA: TGTGCCAGCAGCGACCGGGACAGCCTGAGGACCCAGTACTTC.